The 9 T cell receptor beta chains given below trace back to one sample, sequenced in a study of cytomegalovirus exposure and HLA in healthy donors. PCR involved 60 Vbeta and 13 Jbeta primers. Assay used: immunoSEQ multiplex PCR; TCRdb lists only in-frame clones, some missing. The sample includes under 150,000 clones, approximately 77% of them seen just once. What was sequenced was PBMCs. These receptor sequences come from a woman aged 60-70 years in good health and CMV-seronegative.

The chain is built from TRBV18 and TRBJ1-6; TRBD1 aligns across 7 bases. Unmatched junction bases numbered 10, after V lost 1 base and J lost 7 bases. Germline values: CDR1 KGHSH, CDR2 LQKENI. The CDR3 has 17 amino acids. CDR3 residues: CASSPLAEGAMNSPLHF. CDR3 nucleotides: TGTGCCAGCTCACCACTTGCGGAGGGGGCTATGAATTCACCCCTCCACTTT.

The genes are TRBV5-1 and TRBJ1-3; D ambiguous. There are 15 residues in the CDR3. V was cut by 3 bases and J by 0 bases, with 10 bases left in between. Germline V gives CDR1 SGHRS, CDR2 YFSETQ. This CDR3 reads CASSSTAYSGNTIYF. CDR3 nucleotide sequence: TGCGCCAGCAGCTCAACAGCTTACTCTGGAAACACCATATATTTT. Filled out from reference TRBV5-1 and TRBJ1-3, the complete variable domain reads KAGVTQTPRYLIKTRGQQVTLSCSPISGHRSVSWYQQTPGQGLQFLFEYFSETQRNKGNFPGRFSGRQFSNSRSEMNVSTLELGDSALYLCASSSTAYSGNTIYFGEGSWLTVV.

J is TRBJ1-1 and V is TRBV7-2; a weak D match, TRBD1 (5 bases). Trimming took 5 bases from V and 1 from J, leaving 11 bases between them. Germline V gene sequence: CDR1 SGHTA, CDR2 FQGNSA. The CDR3 loop spans 14 amino acids. CDR3 residues: CASSPGHSNTEAFF. CDR3 sequence (DNA): TGTGCCAGCAGCCCCGGACACTCGAACACTGAAGCTTTCTTT.

This chain joins TRBV19 and TRBJ2-7; 9 nucleotides agree with TRBD1. The V segment lost 6 bases and the J segment 4 bases; nucleotides outside the gene matches: 10. Germline CDR1 is LNHDA and CDR2 is SQIVND (reference sequence). The CDR3 has 15 residues. CDR3 sequence reads: CASRLTGTGTYEQYF. CDR3 coding DNA: TGTGCCAGTAGACTCACCGGGACAGGGACATACGAGCAGTACTTC.

J is TRBJ1-2 and V is TRBV14; possible D gene TRBD1, 5 bases. Germline CDR1 and CDR2: SGHDN and FVKESK. This CDR3 is 17 amino acids long. Trimming took 4 bases from V and 5 from J, leaving 23 bases between them. The CDR3 here is CASSPYGRGAADYGYTF. CDR3 in DNA: TGTGCCAGCAGCCCCTATGGGCGGGGCGCGGCCGATTATGGCTACACCTTC.

The rearrangement uses TRBV5-1 and TRBJ1-3; D may be TRBD1 (6 bases). Germline CDR1 and CDR2: SGHRS and YFSETQ. V shed 4 bases and J shed 0 bases, with 11 bases lying between them. The CDR3 length is 15 residues. The CDR3 here is CASSQDRSSGNTIYF. The CDR3 DNA sequence: TGCGCCAGCAGCCAGGACAGAAGCTCTGGAAACACCATATATTTT. Supplemented by reference TRBV5-1 and TRBJ1-3, the full variable domain reads KAGVTQTPRYLIKTRGQQVTLSCSPISGHRSVSWYQQTPGQGLQFLFEYFSETQRNKGNFPGRFSGRQFSNSRSEMNVSTLELGDSALYLCASSQDRSSGNTIYFGEGSWLTVV.

The chain joins TRBV7-9 to TRBJ1-3; D is ambiguous. The germline V gene encodes CDR1 SEHNR and CDR2 FQNEAQ (reference sequence). V lost 7 bases and J 0 bases, leaving 16 bases between the germline ends. The CDR3 spans 16 residues. The CDR3 DNA sequence: TGTGCCAGCACCTCGGTGGGCAAGAGCTCTGGAAACACCATATATTTT. Amino acids: CASTSVGKSSGNTIYF.

The genes are TRBV28 and TRBJ1-2, with TRBD1 matching 11 bases. V lost 7 bases and J lost 10; bases outside the gene matches: 11. CDR1 is MDHEN and CDR2 is SYDVKM in the germline V gene. The CDR3 covers 14 residues. The DNA of the CDR3 is TGTGCCAGCATCCCTTCGGGGACAGGGGGGGACTACACCTTC. Amino acids: CASIPSGTGGDYTF.

As regards this clone: The same CDR3 can be traced to other DNA sequences in this sample. This chain uses TRBV18 with TRBJ1-5; 10 bases are shared with TRBD1. This CDR3 is built from 15 residues. J lost 6 bases, V lost 2 bases, and 4 bases had no gene match. Per germline, CDR1 KGHSH and CDR2 LQKENI. In DNA form, the CDR3 reads TGTGCCAGCTCACCAGGGACAGGGGTGCGTCAGCCCCAGCATTTT. As protein: CASSPGTGVRQPQHF.